This T cell receptor (beta chain) was recovered during a study of molecular identifiers for immune sequencing clone quantification. Study-wide findings and caveats: Barcode-sharing identical TCR molecules could underestimate highly expanded clone sizes.

Turning to this clonotype: Its antigen remains unidentified.

TCRdb re-analysed the PCR reads in MiXCR, keeping a single row per CDR3 protein. Found here are under 800,000 distinct CDR3 sequences, 25% of them singletons; the top ten hold about 0.8%. CDR3 length: 16 amino acids. V gave up 0 bases and J gave up 4 bases, with 15 bases separating them. Germline assignment: CDR1 SGDLS and CDR2 YYNGEE. The rearrangement links TRBV9 to TRBJ2-3; a possible D gene is TRBD2 (6 bases). This TCR derives from a human donor in good health. Some libraries in this study had Jurkat cell RNA spiked in. Specimen: naive CD8+ T cells from blood, with Jurkat cell RNA spiked in. Subset denoted: FACS-sorted CD8+CD4-CCR7+CD45RA+ naive T cells. The CDR3 coding sequence is TGTGCCAGCAGCGTAGAAGGACGGGAGTGGGCAGATACGCAGTATTTT. Protein product: CASSVEGREWADTQYF.